The rows below give T cell receptor beta chains drawn from one sample of a study of CD8 T cells in ankylosing spondylitis. TCRdb reprocessed the 5' RACE reads via MiXCR and lists one record per CDR3 protein. The sample records some 450,000 distinct CDR3 sequences, roughly 15% being singletons. Sample: blood, either unsorted or a sorted T cell fraction (not recorded which). The receptor source for this set is a male donor with ankylosing spondylitis. Each CDR3 is given with its conserved first and last residue. D genes are given only for firm matches. Clone size is shown for a subset of rows, as once, few, many or a class of expanded clone.

J	V	size	D	DNA	CDR3
TRBJ1-1	TRBV12-3/TRBV12-4	-	TRBD1	TGTGCCAGCAGTTCCTTCTCGGGACAGTCTGAAGCTTTCTTT	CASSSFSGQSEAFF
TRBJ1-4	TRBV12-3/TRBV12-4	-	-	TGTACCTGCAGTTTAAACATCTTCGGTCAGTCTGCAACTAATGAAAAACTGTTTTTT	CTCSLNIFGQSATNEKLFF
TRBJ1-2	TRBV29-1	few	-	TGCAGCGTTGATAGGGTAACCGCTGGCTACACCTTC	CSVDRVTAGYTF
TRBJ1-3	TRBV4-1	-	-	TGCGCCAGCAGCCAAGACCCAGGGACTAGGGACACCATATATTTT	CASSQDPGTRDTIYF
TRBJ2-5	TRBV7-2	few	TRBD2	TGTGCCAGCAGCTTAGGCGGGAGGGCCATGGGAGAGACCCAGTACTTC	CASSLGGRAMGETQYF
TRBJ2-1	TRBV6-2/TRBV6-3	-	TRBD2	TGTGCCAGCAGTTACGGCGCGCCGGGACTAGCGGGATTCTCCTACAATGAGCAGTTCTTC	CASSYGAPGLAGFSYNEQFF
TRBJ2-3	TRBV7-9	few	-	TGTGCCAGCAGCCGTAAAGCGGATGTCACAGATACGCAGTATTTT	CASSRKADVTDTQYF
TRBJ2-6	TRBV28	-	-	TGTGCCAGCAGTTTAGGGGAGCTTATCTCTGGGGCCAACGTCCTGACTTTC	CASSLGELISGANVLTF
TRBJ2-1	TRBV12-3/TRBV12-4	many	TRBD1	TGTGCCAGCAGTGGACCGGGACAGGAAGCTCTCTCCTACAATGAGCAGTTCTTC	CASSGPGQEALSYNEQFF
TRBJ1-5	TRBV12-3/TRBV12-4	many	-	TGTGCCAGCAGTTTGGGCAGGGAAAATCAGCCCCAGCATTTT	CASSLGRENQPQHF
TRBJ2-7	TRBV27	few	-	TGTGCCAGCAGTTTAAAACCCCTGGGCTCCTACGAGCAGTACTTC	CASSLKPLGSYEQYF
TRBJ2-7	TRBV10-3	many	TRBD1	TGTGCCATCAGTGGGACAGGCGTTGACTCCTACGAGCAGTACTTC	CAISGTGVDSYEQYF